The 26 T cell receptor beta chains below all came from one sample that was sequenced in a study of blood T cell repertoires in COVID-19. Produced via immunoSEQ multiplex PCR; TCRdb's table is partial and in-frame only. Here the sample spans tens of thousands of clones, roughly nine tenths being singletons. The sequenced sample consisted of peripheral blood. The receptors were sampled from a man between 70 and 80 years old with active COVID-19.

This clone has just one count. CDR3 DNA sequence: TGTGCCAGCAGCCAAGCTAGTCAGAGTACGCAGTATTTT. Translating it yields CASSQASQSTQYF. The chain couples TRBV14 to TRBJ2-3; D is unresolved. Looked up from germline, CDR1 is SGHDN and CDR2 is FVKESK. The V gene lost 1 base and the J gene lost 8 bases, with 10 bases spanning the gap. The CDR3 has 13 residues.

The V call is TRBV2, the J call TRBJ1-2, with no clear D. Trimming stripped 6 bases from V and 2 bases from J, with 13 bases between. The CDR3 contains 14 residues. The germline V gene has CDR1 SNHLY and CDR2 FYNNEI. The chain's CDR3 is CASRGSGANYGYTF. The DNA of the CDR3 is TGTGCCAGCAGGGGGAGCGGTGCCAACTATGGCTACACCTTC.

The chain is built from TRBV5-1 and TRBJ2-1; 9 nucleotides agree with TRBD2. With 3 bases clipped from V and 4 bases from J, the junction kept 5 bases outside the gene matches. Germline CDR1 and CDR2: SGHRS and YFSETQ. The CDR3 totals 15 residues. CDR3 protein: CASSSVTSGYNEQFF. The CDR3 DNA is TGCGCCAGCAGCTCGGTGACTAGCGGTTACAATGAGCAGTTCTTC.

J is TRBJ1-4 and V is TRBV6-5; possible D gene TRBD1, 5 bases. Trimming stripped 2 bases from V and 8 bases from J, with 12 bases between. The CDR3 extends over 14 amino acids. CDR1 and CDR2 (germline): MNHEY, SVGAGI. CDR3 loop: CASSYSGTAEKLFF. The CDR3 coding sequence is TGTGCCAGCAGTTACAGCGGGACGGCCGAAAAACTGTTTTTT.

The chain links TRBV18 to TRBJ1-1; weak D call: TRBD1 (6 bases). This CDR3 spans 16 amino acids. Trimming removed 3 bases from V and 1 base from J, with 15 bases in between. Germline CDR1 KGHSH, CDR2 LQKENI. The CDR3: CASSPPGTISNTEAFF. The DNA of the CDR3 is TGTGCCAGCTCACCTCCCGGGACAATATCGAACACTGAAGCTTTCTTT.

V is TRBV5-4 and J is TRBJ1-1; no reliable D call. V dropped 0 bases and J dropped 6 bases, with 18 bases sitting between them. Germline V lookup: CDR1 SGHNT, CDR2 YYREEE (reference sequence). This CDR3 is built from 16 residues. The CDR3 region has the DNA TGTGCCAGCAGCTTGGCAGCGGGCAGAGTGGTGGCTGAAGCTTTCTTT. Its translation is CASSLAAGRVVAEAFF.

This clone was seen just once. The chain has TRBV23-1 and TRBJ2-7; 12 bases align to TRBD1. TRBV23-1 is noted as an ORF with a role that remains uncertain. Trimming cost V 7 bases and J 5 bases; bases outside gene matches: 15. The CDR3 extends over 17 amino acids. CDR3 nucleotides: TGCGCCAGCACCCGAAGCCGACCGGGACAGGGGGCCAACGAGCAGTACTTC. It is translated as CASTRSRPGQGANEQYF.

The rearrangement uses TRBV5-1 and TRBJ1-2, with D perhaps matching TRBD1 (5 bases). Looked up from germline, CDR1 is SGHRS and CDR2 is YFSETQ. This CDR3 is 14 amino acids long. Trimming shortened V by 0 bases and J by 0 bases, and 6 bases separated the two germline ends. CDR3 sequence (DNA): TGCGCCAGCAGCTTGGGACAGTCTAACTATGGCTACACCTTC. Its translation: CASSLGQSNYGYTF.

The rearrangement uses TRBV5-8 and TRBJ2-1; the match to TRBD2 covers 7 bases. The CDR3 is 16 residues long. V was clipped by 4 bases and J by 5 bases; unmatched bases: 12. The germline gives CDR1 SGHTS, CDR2 YDEGEE. In nucleotides, the CDR3 is TGTGCCAGCAGCCCTGCCTACGGGGGGAGTAACAATGAGCAGTTCTTC. Its translation: CASSPAYGGSNNEQFF.

The chain recombines TRBV29-1 with TRBJ2-2; TRBD2 is a possible D gene (5 bases). Trimming cost V 3 bases and J 1 base, with 6 bases left between them. The CDR3 consists of 13 residues. Germline assignment: CDR1 SQVTM and CDR2 ANQGSEA. The CDR3 region is CSVDSGNTGELFF. The CDR3 nucleotides read TGCAGCGTTGACAGCGGGAACACCGGGGAGCTGTTTTTT.

V and J are TRBV5-1 and TRBJ1-2; D unclear. The CDR3 has 12 amino acids. Trimming removed 5 bases at V and 6 bases at J, with 11 bases between. From germline, CDR1 is SGHRS and CDR2 YFSETQ. This CDR3 reads CASSSDFHGYTF. CDR3 sequence (DNA): TGCGCCAGCAGTTCAGACTTCCATGGCTACACCTTC.

The chain carries TRBV6-6 and TRBJ2-1; maybe TRBD2 (6 bases). CDR3 length: 16 residues. Germline values: CDR1 MNHNY, CDR2 SVGAGI (reference sequence). The V gene lost 2 bases and the J gene lost 0 bases, with 11 bases spanning the gap. The DNA of the CDR3 is TGTGCCAGCAGTTACCTCCGGGGGAGCTCCTACAATGAGCAGTTCTTC. It codes for CASSYLRGSSYNEQFF.

The rearrangement links TRBV19 to TRBJ2-3, with D maybe TRBD1 (6 bases). The germline CDR1 and CDR2 sequences are LNHDA and SQIVND (reference sequence). The CDR3 length is 15 residues. V gave up 5 bases and J gave up 5 bases, with 17 bases separating them. As DNA, the CDR3 is TGTGCCAGTAGTCCGGGAACAGGGTTAATAGATACGCAGTATTTT. This translates into CASSPGTGLIDTQYF.

The chain uses TRBV7-9 and TRBJ1-5, with D possibly matching TRBD1 (6 bases). Looked up from germline, CDR1 is SEHNR and CDR2 is FQNEAQ (reference sequence). Trimming left V 5 bases short and J 0 bases short, with 8 bases between. The CDR3 has 14 residues. CDR3 residues: CASSADSSNQPQHF. The CDR3 nucleotides are TGTGCCAGCAGCGCGGACAGTAGCAATCAGCCCCAGCATTTT.

CDR3 protein: CSVTSAGVTGYTF. DNA for the CDR3: TGCAGCGTTACTAGCGCAGGGGTAACTGGCTACACCTTC. The chain is built from TRBV29-1 and TRBJ1-2, with a tentative D call TRBD1 (6 bases). The CDR3 runs to 13 residues. CDR1 is SQVTM, CDR2 ANQGSEA, per germline. V was shortened by 5 bases and J by 7 bases, with 17 bases between the two germline ends.

This rearrangement joins TRBV10-1 to TRBJ2-1; possible D gene TRBD2, 6 bases. Per the germline V gene, CDR1 is WNHNN and CDR2 is SYGVQD (reference sequence). Trimming stripped 5 bases from V and 2 bases from J, with 7 bases between. This CDR3 region has 13 residues. The CDR3 reads CASSPGAYNEQFF. CDR3 in DNA: TGCGCCAGCAGTCCGGGGGCCTACAATGAGCAGTTCTTC.

V usage is TRBV5-1 and J usage is TRBJ2-3; the D gene is possibly TRBD1 (6 bases). The CDR3 is 15 amino acids. Trimming took 8 bases from V and 0 from J, leaving 16 bases between them. CDR1 and CDR2 (germline): SGHRS, YFSETQ. The CDR3 DNA sequence: TGCGCCAGTTTTCCCACAGGGTCTAGCACAGATACGCAGTATTTT. Its translation is CASFPTGSSTDTQYF.

The chain uses TRBV5-1 and TRBJ2-5; D is possibly TRBD1 (6 bases). V was pared by 0 bases and J by 5 bases, with 14 bases between. The CDR3 sequence is 15 residues long. Per the germline V gene, CDR1 is SGHRS and CDR2 is YFSETQ. CDR3 bases: TGCGCCAGCAGCTTGGCGTCAGGGGCTTCGGAGACCCAGTACTTC. Translated, it gives CASSLASGASETQYF.

The V call is TRBV5-1, the J call TRBJ1-4; a possible D gene is TRBD1 (5 bases). CDR3 length: 13 residues. Germline CDR1 SGHRS, CDR2 YFSETQ. The V end lost 7 bases, the J end lost 6 bases, and 13 bases lay between the germline ends. The CDR3 is CASGGSGDEKLFF. DNA for the CDR3: TGCGCCAGCGGAGGATCGGGGGATGAAAAACTGTTTTTT.

The rearrangement joins TRBV5-1 to TRBJ2-1, with TRBD2 matching 9 bases. The CDR3 is 16 amino acids. V dropped 3 bases and J dropped 4; count of bases not matched to a gene: 8. CDR1 SGHRS and CDR2 YFSETQ come from the germline V gene. CDR3: CASSSTNSGSYNEQFF. As DNA, the CDR3 is TGCGCCAGCAGCTCGACCAATAGCGGGAGTTACAATGAGCAGTTCTTC.

This rearrangement joins TRBV2 to TRBJ2-3; 15 bases map to TRBD2. Germline V CDR1 and CDR2: SNHLY, FYNNEI. The CDR3 is 18 amino acids. The trim removed 3 bases at V and 0 bases at J, leaving 4 bases unmatched. The CDR3 region has the DNA TGTGCCAGCAGTGAGAGGGGACTAGCGGGGGGTAGCACAGATACGCAGTATTTT. It specifies CASSERGLAGGSTDTQYF.

This chain connects TRBV5-8 to TRBJ2-3; TRBD1 agrees at 9 bases. The CDR3 is made up of 16 amino acids. V lost 5 bases, J lost 5 bases, and 12 bases stayed unmatched. The V gene's germline CDR1 is SGHTS and CDR2 YDEGEE. CDR3: CASSFVPGTGIDTQYF. DNA for the CDR3: TGTGCCAGCAGTTTCGTTCCCGGGACAGGGATAGATACGCAGTATTTT.

V is TRBV15 and J is TRBJ2-4; maybe TRBD1 (6 bases). Germline assignment: CDR1 LNHNV and CDR2 YYDKDF (reference sequence). V lost 0 bases and J 1 base, leaving 19 bases between the germline ends. The CDR3 runs to 19 residues. The CDR3 here is CATSRDRATGPGAKNIQYF. CDR3 DNA: TGTGCCACCAGCAGAGATCGGGCTACAGGGCCCGGCGCCAAAAACATTCAGTACTTC. Full variable domain (missing parts from reference TRBV15 and TRBJ2-4): DAMVIQNPRYQVTQFGKPVTLSCSQTLNHNVMYWYQQKSSQAPKLLFHYYDKDFNNEADTPDNFQSRRPNTSFCFLDIRSPGLGDTAMYLCATSRDRATGPGAKNIQYFGAGTRLSVL.

Remarks on this clone: One end of the junction fails to match germline, which may point to a read error. The rearrangement joins TRBV2 to TRBJ2-3, with 12 positions matching TRBD2. This CDR3 comprises 12 residues. Germline V CDR1 and CDR2: SNHLY, FYNNEI. CDR3 amino acids: CASSEGTSGGHF. CDR3 nucleotides: TGTGCCAGCAGTGAAGGAACTAGCGGGGGGCATTTT.

DNA for the CDR3: TGTGCCAGCACCGCCCAGGGGTTCGGTTCACCCCTCCACTTT. It yields the protein CASTAQGFGSPLHF. The J gene is TRBJ1-6, the V gene TRBV2; the D gene is possibly TRBD1 (6 bases). This CDR3 contains 14 residues. V lost 7 bases and J 9 bases, leaving 16 bases between the germline ends. Germline V lookup: CDR1 SNHLY, CDR2 FYNNEI.

The V and J genes are TRBV18 and TRBJ2-3, with no clear D. V gave up 10 bases and J gave up 3 bases, with 8 bases separating them. CDR1 and CDR2 from the germline V gene are KGHSH and LQKENI. The CDR3 consists of 11 residues. The CDR3 region is CATTSTDTQYF. Written as DNA, the CDR3 is TGTGCCACCACAAGTACAGATACGCAGTATTTT.